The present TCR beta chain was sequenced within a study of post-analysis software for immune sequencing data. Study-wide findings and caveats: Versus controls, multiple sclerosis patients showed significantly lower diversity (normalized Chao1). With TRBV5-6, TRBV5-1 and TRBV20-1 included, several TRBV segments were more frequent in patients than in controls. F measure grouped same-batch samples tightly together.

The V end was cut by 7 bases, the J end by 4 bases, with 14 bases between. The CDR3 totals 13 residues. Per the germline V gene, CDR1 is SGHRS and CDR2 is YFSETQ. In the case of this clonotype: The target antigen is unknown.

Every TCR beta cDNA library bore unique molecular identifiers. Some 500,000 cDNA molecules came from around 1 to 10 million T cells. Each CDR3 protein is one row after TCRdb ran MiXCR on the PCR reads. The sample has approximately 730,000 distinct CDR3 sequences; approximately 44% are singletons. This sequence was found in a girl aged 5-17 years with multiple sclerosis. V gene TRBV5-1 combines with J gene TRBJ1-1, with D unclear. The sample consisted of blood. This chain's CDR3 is CASSASVGTEAFF. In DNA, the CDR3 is TGCGCCAGCTCAGCTAGTGTGGGCACTGAAGCTTTCTTT.